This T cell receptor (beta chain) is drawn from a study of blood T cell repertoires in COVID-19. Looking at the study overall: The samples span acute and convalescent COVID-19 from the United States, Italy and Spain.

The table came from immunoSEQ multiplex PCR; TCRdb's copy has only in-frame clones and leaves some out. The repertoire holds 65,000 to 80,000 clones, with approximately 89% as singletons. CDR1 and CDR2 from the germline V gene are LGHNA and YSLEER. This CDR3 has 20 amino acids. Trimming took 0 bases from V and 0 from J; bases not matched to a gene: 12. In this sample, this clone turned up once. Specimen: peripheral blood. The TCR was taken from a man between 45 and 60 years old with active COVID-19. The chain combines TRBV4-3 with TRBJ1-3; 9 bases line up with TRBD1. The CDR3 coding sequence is TGCGCCAGCAGCCAAGATGTTTTGTGGCGGACAGGGGACTCTGGAAACACCATATATTTT. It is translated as CASSQDVLWRTGDSGNTIYF.